The 7 T cell receptor beta chains presented below share a single source sample, sequenced in a study of CD8 T cells in Susac syndrome. cDNA came from roughly 0.53 to 1 ug RNA primed by random hexamers. TCRdb reprocessed the immunoSEQ multiplex PCR reads via MiXCR and lists one record per CDR3 protein. The data show 120,000 or so distinct CDR3 sequences, with around 94% seen just once and roughly 0.13% held by the top ten. Sequences were obtained from CD4+ T cells from PBMCs. The receptor source for this set is a human donor with multiple sclerosis.

V and J are TRBV30 and TRBJ1-6, with a possible D match to TRBD1 (6 bases). In germline, CDR1 is GTSNPN, CDR2 SVGIG (reference sequence). This CDR3 spans 13 amino acids. V gave up 5 bases and J gave up 10 bases, with 15 bases separating them. CDR3 sequence reads: CAWAEQGRSPLHF. The CDR3 DNA reads as TGTGCCTGGGCTGAACAGGGACGGTCACCCCTCCACTTT.

The chain uses TRBV6-1 and TRBJ2-4; D is uncertain. Germline V gene lookup returns CDR1 MNHNS and CDR2 SASEGT. This CDR3 contains 11 residues. Trimming removed 8 bases at V and 7 bases at J, with 9 bases between. The CDR3, as DNA: TGTGCCAGCTCCGAGAGTAACATTCAGTACTTC. Protein: CASSESNIQYF.

CDR3 region: CASSFVGQGAGYEQYF. For the CDR3, the DNA is TGTGCCAGCAGCTTCGTTGGACAGGGGGCAGGATACGAGCAGTACTTC. The chain has TRBV7-2 and TRBJ2-7; 11 positions agree with TRBD1. Looked up from germline, CDR1 is SGHTA and CDR2 is FQGNSA. The CDR3 extends over 16 amino acids. V shed 3 bases, J shed 4 bases, and the junction held 8 bases outside the gene matches.

This clonotype appeared once. The CDR3: CASTGGSYEQYF. In DNA form, the CDR3 reads TGTGCCAGCACCGGCGGGTCCTACGAGCAGTACTTC. This chain uses TRBV12-3 or TRBV12-4 with TRBJ2-7; D possibly corresponds to TRBD2 (5 bases). The CDR3 loop spans 12 amino acids. Trimming took 7 bases from V and 1 from J, leaving 8 bases between them.

J is TRBJ1-1 and V is TRBV24-1; D is ambiguous. Germline V CDR1 and CDR2: KGHDR, SFDVKD. The CDR3 is 10 residues long. The V gene lost 5 bases and the J gene lost 7 bases, with 4 bases spanning the gap. CDR3 in DNA: TGTGCCACCAGTGCTTATGAAGCTTTCTTT. Protein: CATSAYEAFF.

The rearrangement uses TRBV30 and TRBJ1-5; D might be TRBD1 (5 bases). The germline V and J ends were trimmed by 1 base and 4 bases, with 8 bases remaining between them. The CDR3 has 13 residues. Germline V gene data show CDR1 as GTSNPN and CDR2 as SVGIG (reference sequence). This chain's CDR3 is CAWSGGANQPQHF. CDR3 in DNA: TGTGCCTGGAGTGGAGGGGCGAATCAGCCCCAGCATTTT.

In its sample, this clonotype was seen a few times. The rearrangement joins TRBV18 to TRBJ2-5; TRBD1 matches 8 bases. The CDR3 loop spans 14 amino acids. Germline V gene lookup returns CDR1 KGHSH and CDR2 LQKENI. V shed 4 bases, J shed 4 bases, and the junction held 5 bases outside the gene matches. For the CDR3, the DNA is TGTGCCAGCTCACTAGGACAGGGAGGAGAGACCCAGTACTTC. Translating it yields CASSLGQGGETQYF.